These 21 T cell receptor beta chains originate from one sample sequenced in a study of T cells in Graves' hyperthyroidism and ophthalmopathy. RNA transcripts yielded amplified TCR beta CDR3 regions. The study used the HTBI primer set for a first-round RT-PCR of the TCR CDR3. TCRdb used MiXCR to reprocess the multiplex PCR reads, holding one entry per CDR3 protein. The sample carries about 400,000 distinct CDR3 sequences, approximately 15% recorded once. The sequenced sample consisted of blood. These receptors originate from a woman younger than 45 with Graves' hyperthyroidism.

This clonotype was recorded a few times. This sequence joins TRBV7-2 and TRBJ2-1, with no clear D. Trimming took 3 bases from V and 3 from J, leaving 12 bases between them. This CDR3 is 15 amino acids long. Per germline, CDR1 SGHTA and CDR2 FQGNSA. CDR3: CASSFGVYRYNEQFF. CDR3 coding DNA: TGTGCCAGCAGCTTCGGCGTCTATCGCTACAATGAGCAGTTCTTC.

This clonotype was recorded at least ten times. The chain is built from TRBV3-1 and TRBJ2-1, with 13 nucleotides matching TRBD2. Germline V gene lookup returns CDR1 LGHDT and CDR2 YNNKEL (reference sequence). V was clipped by 5 bases and J by 6 bases; unmatched bases: 7. This CDR3 has 16 amino acids. The CDR3 loop is CASSKLAGGSGNEQFF. The CDR3 DNA is TGTGCCAGCAGCAAACTAGCGGGAGGGTCCGGCAATGAGCAGTTCTTC.

This clonotype was counted between two and nine times. The V and J genes are TRBV15 and TRBJ1-5; maybe TRBD1 (5 bases). This CDR3 is 13 amino acids long. Trimming took 0 bases from V and 7 from J, leaving 7 bases between them. CDR1 is LNHNV, CDR2 YYDKDF, per germline (reference sequence). The chain's CDR3 is CATSRDREQPQHF. CDR3 coding DNA: TGTGCCACCAGCAGAGACAGGGAACAGCCCCAGCATTTT.

Many counts were recorded for this clonotype. The chain joins TRBV28 to TRBJ2-7; 8 positions agree with TRBD1. The trim removed 5 bases at V and 1 base at J, leaving 7 bases unmatched. The CDR3 spans 15 residues. The germline V gene has CDR1 MDHEN and CDR2 SYDVKM. The DNA of the CDR3 is TGTGCCAGCAGTCTGCGCGACAGGGGATCCTACGAGCAGTACTTC. Encoded protein: CASSLRDRGSYEQYF. Based on the CDR3 plus reference TRBV28 and TRBJ2-7, the full variable domain is DVKVTQSSRYLVKRTGEKVFLECVQDMDHENMFWYRQDPGLGLRLIYFSYDVKMKEKGDIPEGYSVSREKKERFSLILESASTNQTSMYLCASSLRDRGSYEQYFGPGTRLTVT.

This clonotype was picked up many times. The gene calls are TRBV5-1 and TRBJ2-1; D unresolved. The CDR3 contains 11 residues. The ends were cut back, 0 bases at V and 5 bases at J, with 0 bases in the middle. In germline, CDR1 is SGHRS, CDR2 YFSETQ. As DNA, the CDR3 is TGCGCCAGCAGCTTGGACAATGAGCAGTTCTTC. This gives the protein CASSLDNEQFF.

The chain employs TRBV10-3 and TRBJ2-3; TRBD2 matches 10 bases. V lost 8 bases to trimming and J lost 4 bases; unmatched junction nucleotides: 6. Looked up from germline, CDR1 is ENHRY and CDR2 is SYGVKD. The CDR3 is made up of 14 amino acids. CDR3 sequence (DNA): TGTGCCATCTGCAGCGGGAGGGACGCAGATACGCAGTATTTT. Protein product: CAICSGRDADTQYF.

This clonotype was seen at least ten times. The chain recombines TRBV12-3 or TRBV12-4 with TRBJ2-2; TRBD1 aligns across 9 bases. V was clipped by 7 bases and J by 0 bases; unmatched bases: 21. The CDR3 has 21 residues. The CDR3 sequence: CASTGGQGTNVYPANTGELFF. CDR3 DNA sequence: TGTGCCAGCACCGGGGGACAGGGAACCAACGTGTATCCCGCGAACACCGGGGAGCTGTTTTTT.

This chain uses TRBV6-1 with TRBJ2-7, with 7 bases identical to TRBD2. The CDR3 spans 15 residues. Germline loops: CDR1 MNHNS, CDR2 SASEGT. J lost 3 bases, V lost 5 bases, and 10 bases had no gene match. The CDR3 coding sequence is TGTGCCAGCAGTTGGGCCAGCGGGGAAGACTACGAGCAGTACTTC. This translates into CASSWASGEDYEQYF.

This clonotype occurred many times. The chain uses TRBV28 and TRBJ2-7; unclear D gene. The CDR3 consists of 13 residues. V was cut by 7 bases and J by 1 base, with 11 bases left in between. CDR1 and CDR2 (germline): MDHEN, SYDVKM. The CDR3 DNA reads TGTGCCAGCACCCAGACTCGGTCCTACGAGCAGTACTTC. It specifies CASTQTRSYEQYF.

This clonotype occurred a few times. The chain has TRBV5-1 and TRBJ2-7; 7 bases line up with TRBD2. This CDR3 region has 17 residues. Germline CDR1 reads SGHRS; CDR2 reads YFSETQ. V lost 0 bases and J lost 2; bases outside the gene matches: 11. The CDR3 loop is CASSLGRGSAPAYEQYF. CDR3 coding DNA: TGCGCCAGCAGCTTGGGTCGCGGGAGCGCTCCCGCCTACGAGCAGTACTTC.

This clonotype was observed at least ten times. The CDR3 DNA reads as TGTGCCAGCGTCACCCGGACTAGCGGGAACAATGAGCAGTTCTTC. It is translated as CASVTRTSGNNEQFF. V and J are TRBV5-6 and TRBJ2-1, with 12 bases aligning to TRBD2. Germline V gene data show CDR1 as SGHDT and CDR2 as YYEEEE. This CDR3 spans 15 amino acids. V was clipped by 7 bases and J by 5 bases; unmatched bases: 7.

This clonotype was found many times. V is TRBV11-2 and J is TRBJ1-2; TRBD1 is a possible D gene (6 bases). This CDR3 has 15 amino acids. V gave up 4 bases and J gave up 7 bases, with 19 bases separating them. From germline, CDR1 is SGHAT and CDR2 FQNNGV. DNA for the CDR3: TGTGCCAGCAGCTCTGTTGCATGGGGGGCGGGTGGCTACACCTTC. Its protein is CASSSVAWGAGGYTF.

This clonotype was found a few times. V gene TRBV7-3 combines with J gene TRBJ2-7; D is ambiguous. V lost 3 bases to trimming and J lost 3 bases, with 18 bases between them. Germline CDR1 and CDR2: SGHTA and FQGTGA. This CDR3 region has 16 residues. CDR3 sequence (DNA): TGTGCCAGCAGCTTTCGTCGACGGGCCTTCCTCTACGAGCAGTACTTC. This sequence encodes CASSFRRRAFLYEQYF.

This clonotype was seen a few times. The gene calls are TRBV20-1 and TRBJ2-3, with D possibly called TRBD1 or TRBD2 (7 bases each). Germline V gene data show CDR1 as DFQATT and CDR2 as SNEGSKA (reference sequence). This CDR3 contains 14 residues. Trimming stripped 7 bases from V and 2 bases from J, with 16 bases between. The CDR3 bases are TGCAGTGTGGCCAGGGGGGGGGACACAGATACGCAGTATTTT. The encoded protein is CSVARGGDTDTQYF.

About this clonotype itself: Just one base apart from a much larger clone, this may be a read error. The CDR3 does not close with the conserved phenylalanine or tryptophan, likely indicating a read error. The rearrangement joins TRBV28 to TRBJ2-7, with a weak D call TRBD2 (5 bases). V was shortened by 5 bases and J by 3 bases, with 20 bases between the two germline ends. This CDR3 is 16 amino acids long. Germline assignment: CDR1 MDHEN and CDR2 SYDVKM. DNA of the CDR3: TGTGCCAGCAGTGGTACCAAGCGAGGGCGCTTCTACGAGCAGTACCTC. The encoded protein is CASSGTKRGRFYEQYL.

This clonotype was seen more than once but under ten times. The chain carries TRBV7-2 and TRBJ2-1; D tentatively reads TRBD1 or TRBD2 (6 bases each). CDR1 is SGHTA, CDR2 FQGNSA, per germline. Trimming took 1 base from V and 10 from J, leaving 29 bases between them. The CDR3 extends over 19 amino acids. The CDR3 is CASSLGGQGLAMGLWEQFF. CDR3 DNA: TGTGCCAGCAGCTTAGGAGGGCAGGGGCTAGCGATGGGCCTCTGGGAGCAGTTCTTC.

As for this clonotype: This may come from a read error, since a much larger clone is one base off. This chain connects TRBV27 to TRBJ1-2; a weak D match, TRBD1 (5 bases). The CDR3 sequence is 13 residues long. CDR1 and CDR2 from the germline V gene are MNHEY and SMNVEV (reference sequence). The CDR3 loop reads CASSITGDYGYAF. The CDR3 DNA follows: TGTGCCAGTAGTATTACAGGCGACTATGGCTACGCCTTC.

The J gene is TRBJ1-6, the V gene TRBV28, with TRBD1 matching over 8 bases. The CDR3 loop spans 13 amino acids. Germline V gene lookup returns CDR1 MDHEN and CDR2 SYDVKM. The J segment lost 8 bases and the V segment lost 7 bases, leaving 4 bases of the junction unmatched. The CDR3 loop is CASILQGDSPLHF. The CDR3 nucleotides read TGTGCCAGCATATTACAGGGGGATTCACCCCTCCACTTT.

This clonotype has ten or more counts. This chain uses TRBV28 with TRBJ2-7; the match to TRBD1 covers 8 bases. This CDR3 spans 13 amino acids. V shed 9 bases and J 5 bases; nucleotides not matched to a gene: 9. CDR1 and CDR2 (germline): MDHEN, SYDVKM. The CDR3 DNA is TGTGCCAGTGATATGGACAGGGCCAACGAGCAGTACTTC. Translation gives CASDMDRANEQYF.

This clonotype was seen a few times. V gene TRBV4-1 combines with J gene TRBJ2-7; a weak D match, TRBD2 (6 bases). Germline CDR1 is MGHRA and CDR2 is YSYEKL. This CDR3 comprises 16 residues. Trimming cost V 4 bases and J 2 bases, with 18 bases left between them. The CDR3 sequence is CASSLGDGDFTYEQYF. The DNA for the CDR3 is TGCGCCAGCAGCCTAGGCGACGGGGACTTCACCTACGAGCAGTACTTC.

The rearrangement links TRBV12-3 or TRBV12-4 to TRBJ2-2; D gene uncertain. CDR3 length: 15 residues. Deletions cut 3 bases from V and 0 bases from J, with 8 bases between. CDR3 sequence (DNA): TGTGCCAGCAGTTTGCACCGCTCGAACACCGGGGAGCTGTTTTTT. Translating gives CASSLHRSNTGELFF.